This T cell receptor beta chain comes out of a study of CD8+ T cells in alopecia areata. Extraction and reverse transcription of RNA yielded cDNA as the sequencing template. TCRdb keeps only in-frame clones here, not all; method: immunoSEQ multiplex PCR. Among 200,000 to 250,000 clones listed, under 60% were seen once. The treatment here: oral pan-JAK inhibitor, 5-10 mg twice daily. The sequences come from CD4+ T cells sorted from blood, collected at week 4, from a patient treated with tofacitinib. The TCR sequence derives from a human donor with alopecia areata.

The CDR3 sequence: CSVREDTQYF. For the CDR3, the DNA is TGCAGCGTTCGGGAAGATACGCAGTATTTT. The chain combines TRBV29-1 with TRBJ2-3, with a possible D match to TRBD2 (5 bases). Trimming took off 5 bases at V and 5 bases at J, with 5 bases between the two ends. CDR1 SQVTM and CDR2 ANQGSEA come from the germline V gene. CDR3 length equals 10 residues.